This TCR beta chain was observed in a study of response to subunit inactivated influenza vaccine. The table lists this clonotype with a few counts. Antigen: not known. In TCRdb, the RT-PCR reads were re-called with MiXCR into one record per CDR3 protein. The top ten hold 5.5% to 7% of the sample, which has about 700,000 distinct CDR3 sequences, more than 11% seen once. Overall study findings and caveats: It was suggested by the authors that few new T cells are recruited by each seasonal influenza vaccination.

The CDR3 has 17 residues. V and J are TRBV12-2 and TRBJ1-6. TRBV12-2 is termed a pseudogene. Here the sequenced sample was PBMCs from blood, taken 14 days before vaccination. This clonotype was sampled from a man over 45 who received an inactivated influenza vaccine. The CDR3 loop reads CASRFNAAEGNNSPLHF. In DNA, the CDR3 is TGTGCAAGTCGCTTTAATGCCGCGGAGGGCAATAATTCACCCCTCCACTTT.